This TCR beta chain was obtained from a study of CD39 and CD103 CD8 tumor-infiltrating T cells. Assay: immunoSEQ multiplex PCR; the TCRdb copy retains only in-frame clones and omits some. The repertoire includes about 15,000 clones, about 90% of them detected once, and roughly 4.2% sits in the top ten. The germline CDR1 and CDR2 sequences are SGHDT and YYEEEE. This CDR3 is built from 14 residues. Trimming pared 5 bases from V and 1 base from J, leaving 12 bases between. This TCR was recovered from a human donor with head and neck squamous cell carcinoma. The sample comprised CD8+ T cells sorted from blood. Subset specified: total memory CD8 T cells (CD45RA-CCR7+/-) from blood or uninvolved lymph node. V and J are TRBV5-6 and TRBJ1-2, with no clear D. The CDR3 reads CASREPLDNYGYTF. CDR3 sequence (DNA): TGTGCCAGCAGGGAACCGCTGGATAACTATGGCTACACCTTC.